This T cell receptor beta chain was documented in a study of a mutant IDH1 vaccine in newly diagnosed glioma. Study-wide results and limits: Changes in the top peripheral T cell clonotypes seemingly had no bearing on pseudoprogression.

Specified time point: baseline, week 1 (first vaccination visit). Described treatment: pre-vaccination baseline after standard-of-care therapy. This clone was found a few times. Its specificity is not known. TCRdb's copy holds only in-frame clones and misses some; the assay was immunoSEQ multiplex PCR. The sample has fewer than 85,000 clones, just over 85% seen once. The sequencing here drew on PBMCs, taken from a glioma patient treated with radiotherapy, temozolomide or both. This receptor was identified in a man aged 25-45 years with glioma.

The CDR3 spells CASSPTGKEPQHF. CDR3 in DNA: TGTGCCAGCAGTCCCACAGGGAAGGAGCCCCAGCATTTT. The chain recombines TRBV6-5 with TRBJ1-5; a weak D match, TRBD1 (6 bases). This CDR3 is 13 amino acids long. V gave up 5 bases and J gave up 8 bases, with 13 bases separating them. Germline V gene sequence: CDR1 MNHEY, CDR2 SVGAGI.